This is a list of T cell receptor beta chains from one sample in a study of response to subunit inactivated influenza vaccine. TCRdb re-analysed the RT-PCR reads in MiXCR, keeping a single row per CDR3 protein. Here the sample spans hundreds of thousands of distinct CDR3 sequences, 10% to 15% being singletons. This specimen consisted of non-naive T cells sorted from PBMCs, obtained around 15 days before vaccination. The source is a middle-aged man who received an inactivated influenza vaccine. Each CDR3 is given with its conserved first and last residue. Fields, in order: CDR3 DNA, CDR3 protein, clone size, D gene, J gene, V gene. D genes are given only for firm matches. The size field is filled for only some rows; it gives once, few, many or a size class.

DNA: TGTGCCAGCAGCGCAACATCTGGGGCCAACGTCCTGACTTTC
CDR3: CASSATSGANVLTF
size: -
D: -
J: TRBJ2-6
V: TRBV7-2

DNA: TGCAGCGTTGCGGGGGGACGCGCAGATACGCAGTATTTT
CDR3: CSVAGGRADTQYF
size: few
D: TRBD2
J: TRBJ2-3
V: TRBV29-1

DNA: TGTGCCAGCAGTCTGGACAGGGGGGACTACAATGAGCAGTTCTTC
CDR3: CASSLDRGDYNEQFF
size: -
D: TRBD1
J: TRBJ2-1
V: TRBV2

DNA: TGTGCCAGCAGAGGTCTAGCGGGGGGAGACAATGAGCAGTTCTTC
CDR3: CASRGLAGGDNEQFF
size: few
D: TRBD2
J: TRBJ2-1
V: TRBV27

DNA: TGCAGTGCTAGAGGGGGAAGGGGCACTGAAGCTTTCTTT
CDR3: CSARGGRGTEAFF
size: many
D: -
J: TRBJ1-1
V: TRBV20-1

DNA: TGCAGTGCTAGAGATCGAGCGGAGGGGACCACAGATACGCAGTATTTT
CDR3: CSARDRAEGTTDTQYF
size: -
D: -
J: TRBJ2-3
V: TRBV20-1

DNA: TGTGCCAGCAGTAAAACACTGAACACTGAAGCTTTCTTT
CDR3: CASSKTLNTEAFF
size: -
D: -
J: TRBJ1-1
V: TRBV2

DNA: TGTGTCAGCAGTCCACAGGTGGAGCAGTTCTTC
CDR3: CVSSPQVEQFF
size: -
D: -
J: TRBJ2-1
V: TRBV6-6

DNA: TGCGCCAGCAGCCAAGTAGCGGGAGGGCCTTACGAGCAGTACTTC
CDR3: CASSQVAGGPYEQYF
size: few
D: TRBD2
J: TRBJ2-7
V: TRBV4-1

DNA: TGTGCCAGCAGTGAAGGGTGGGGGGGCTACAATGAGCAGTTCTTC
CDR3: CASSEGWGGYNEQFF
size: -
D: TRBD2
J: TRBJ2-1
V: TRBV2

DNA: TGTGCCAGCAGTTACTCTATATCGATGGCCACTGAAGCTTTCTTT
CDR3: CASSYSISMATEAFF
size: -
D: -
J: TRBJ1-1
V: TRBV6-5

DNA: TGCAGTGCTAGAGATTTGACTAGCGGGAGGTATGAGCAGTTCTTC
CDR3: CSARDLTSGRYEQFF
size: many
D: TRBD2
J: TRBJ2-1
V: TRBV20-1

DNA: TGTGCCAGCAGCTTAAAAGCCCCGACAGATACGCAGTATTTT
CDR3: CASSLKAPTDTQYF
size: many
D: -
J: TRBJ2-3
V: TRBV7-6

DNA: TGTGCCAGCAGCTTAGTGAGACCGGACCGACTCGAGCAGTACTTC
CDR3: CASSLVRPDRLEQYF
size: many
D: -
J: TRBJ2-7
V: TRBV7-9

DNA: TGTGCCAGCAGTTTTTACGGGAGGGCCAATGAGCAGTTCTTC
CDR3: CASSFYGRANEQFF
size: many
D: TRBD2
J: TRBJ2-1
V: TRBV27

DNA: TGTGCCAGCAGTACGGGACTAGGCAGGGGGGAGCTGTTTTTT
CDR3: CASSTGLGRGELFF
size: many
D: TRBD2
J: TRBJ2-2
V: TRBV12-3/TRBV12-4

DNA: TGTGCCACCAGCAACAGACAGGGGGTCTCTGGGGCCAACGTCCTGACTTTC
CDR3: CATSNRQGVSGANVLTF
size: -
D: TRBD1
J: TRBJ2-6
V: TRBV15

DNA: TGCAGTGCCGGATCCCAGGGGAACACCGGGGAGCTGTTTTTT
CDR3: CSAGSQGNTGELFF
size: -
D: -
J: TRBJ2-2
V: TRBV20-1

DNA: TGTGCCAGCAGCACCCGGGACAGGGGGCCCGATGAGCAGTTCTTC
CDR3: CASSTRDRGPDEQFF
size: many
D: TRBD1
J: TRBJ2-1
V: TRBV11-3

DNA: TGTGCCAGCAGCAACTACGGGCAGGGTTGGAACACTGAAGCTTTCTTT
CDR3: CASSNYGQGWNTEAFF
size: few
D: -
J: TRBJ1-1
V: TRBV7-9

DNA: TGTGCCAGCAGCCCAGGGACAGGGGATAGTCAGCCCCAGCATTTT
CDR3: CASSPGTGDSQPQHF
size: few
D: TRBD1
J: TRBJ1-5
V: TRBV12-3/TRBV12-4

DNA: TGTGCCAGCAGGATGACAGTCCGGGGGAACACTGAAGCTTTCTTT
CDR3: CASRMTVRGNTEAFF
size: -
D: -
J: TRBJ1-1
V: TRBV6-2/TRBV6-3

DNA: TGCGCCAGCTCGGGACAGGGGTTGAATACGCAGTATTTT
CDR3: CASSGQGLNTQYF
size: -
D: TRBD1
J: TRBJ2-3
V: TRBV10-2

DNA: TGTGCCAGCAGCTTAGCCGTGTTTTCGGGGATCGGGGCCGGGGAGCTGTTTTTT
CDR3: CASSLAVFSGIGAGELFF
size: -
D: -
J: TRBJ2-2
V: TRBV11-1

DNA: TGTGCCATCAGTGGCCCAGTCCAGCCAGATACGCAGTATTTT
CDR3: CAISGPVQPDTQYF
size: few
D: -
J: TRBJ2-3
V: TRBV10-3

DNA: TGCAGTGCCATAGGGACAGGTTTAAATCAGCCCCAGCATTTT
CDR3: CSAIGTGLNQPQHF
size: -
D: TRBD1
J: TRBJ1-5
V: TRBV20-1

DNA: TGTGCCAGCAGCGTAGCTCAGAGGAACACTGAAGCTTTCTTT
CDR3: CASSVAQRNTEAFF
size: few
D: -
J: TRBJ1-1
V: TRBV9

DNA: TGCGCCAGCAGCCAAGTTCGAGGGGAAAAACTGTTTTTT
CDR3: CASSQVRGEKLFF
size: few
D: -
J: TRBJ1-4
V: TRBV4-3

DNA: TGTGCCAGCAGTCCCAGGAGGGTTCCGGCTAATGAAAAACTGTTTTTT
CDR3: CASSPRRVPANEKLFF
size: -
D: -
J: TRBJ1-4
V: TRBV6-2/TRBV6-3

DNA: TGTGCCAGCAGTCAGACAGCCTACGAGCAGTACTTC
CDR3: CASSQTAYEQYF
size: -
D: -
J: TRBJ2-7
V: TRBV6-2/TRBV6-3

DNA: TGCAGTGCTAGAGATCCTAGCGGGGGGAAACAAGAGACCCAGTACTTC
CDR3: CSARDPSGGKQETQYF
size: -
D: TRBD2
J: TRBJ2-5
V: TRBV20-1

DNA: TGCGCCAGCAGCCTCGGTGAGCGCACAGATACGCAGTATTTC
CDR3: CASSLGERTDTQYF
size: -
D: -
J: TRBJ2-3
V: TRBV5-1

DNA: TGTGCCAGCAGCCAGGGACAGCTAAATGAAAAACTGTTTTTT
CDR3: CASSQGQLNEKLFF
size: many
D: TRBD1
J: TRBJ1-4
V: TRBV7-9

DNA: TGTGCCAGCAGGGATAGCGTGAACACCGGGGAGCTGTTTTTT
CDR3: CASRDSVNTGELFF
size: -
D: -
J: TRBJ2-2
V: TRBV9

DNA: TGTGCCAGCAGGGCGGACAGGTATAATCAGCCCCAGCATTTT
CDR3: CASRADRYNQPQHF
size: -
D: TRBD1
J: TRBJ1-5
V: TRBV28

DNA: TGTGCCAGCAGTGGTCGACTGGGACAGAATAATTCACCCCTCCACTTT
CDR3: CASSGRLGQNNSPLHF
size: few
D: TRBD1
J: TRBJ1-6
V: TRBV25-1

DNA: TGTGCCAGCAGCCAAGAGACCAGCAATCAGCCCCAGCATTTT
CDR3: CASSQETSNQPQHF
size: -
D: -
J: TRBJ1-5
V: TRBV3-1

DNA: TGTGCCAGCAGCCAAGATTGGGGGGGCGACTACTCTGGGGCCAACGTCCTGACTTTC
CDR3: CASSQDWGGDYSGANVLTF
size: many
D: -
J: TRBJ2-6
V: TRBV4-2

DNA: TGCGCCAGCAGCTTGGGGCAGGGGGCAGAGACCCAGTACTTC
CDR3: CASSLGQGAETQYF
size: few
D: TRBD1
J: TRBJ2-5
V: TRBV5-1

DNA: TGCAGTGCTTACGCTACAGACAGGAACTATGGCTACACCTTC
CDR3: CSAYATDRNYGYTF
size: few
D: -
J: TRBJ1-2
V: TRBV20-1

DNA: TGTGCTAGCAGCTTAGGTAGGGGACGGCACCAAGAGACCCAGTACTTC
CDR3: CASSLGRGRHQETQYF
size: -
D: -
J: TRBJ2-5
V: TRBV7-7

DNA: TGCGCCAGCAGCTCCGGGACAGGATTAACAGATACGCAGTATTTT
CDR3: CASSSGTGLTDTQYF
size: few
D: TRBD1
J: TRBJ2-3
V: TRBV5-1

DNA: TGCGCCAGCAGCTTAGAAGGTGGGGCTTGGGAGACCCAGTACTTC
CDR3: CASSLEGGAWETQYF
size: -
D: -
J: TRBJ2-5
V: TRBV5-1

DNA: TGTGCCAGCAGCTTAGGCCTCCAGGGGGCTAACAATGAGCAGTTCTTC
CDR3: CASSLGLQGANNEQFF
size: once
D: TRBD1
J: TRBJ2-1
V: TRBV13

DNA: TGCAGTGCTACAACCACAGATACGCAGTATTTT
CDR3: CSATTTDTQYF
size: many
D: -
J: TRBJ2-3
V: TRBV20-1

DNA: TGTGCCTGGATTAGAAAGACTGGGGCCAACGTCCTGACTTTC
CDR3: CAWIRKTGANVLTF
size: -
D: -
J: TRBJ2-6
V: TRBV30

DNA: TGTGCCAGCAGCGTAGGTAGCGGGCTCATCACAGATACGCAGTATTTT
CDR3: CASSVGSGLITDTQYF
size: few
D: TRBD2
J: TRBJ2-3
V: TRBV9

DNA: TGCAGTGCAACTTTACCCGAGGGCTCCTACAATGAGCAGTTCTTC
CDR3: CSATLPEGSYNEQFF
size: -
D: -
J: TRBJ2-1
V: TRBV20-1

DNA: TGCGCCAGCAGCCAAGGGGGGACTAGCGCACGCCTAGCCGCGTCTCGGGCGCAGTTCTTC
CDR3: CASSQGGTSARLAASRAQFF
size: -
D: TRBD2
J: TRBJ2-1
V: TRBV4-3

DNA: TGCAGTGCAACCCGGACAGGAATTAGCTATGGCTACACCTTC
CDR3: CSATRTGISYGYTF
size: many
D: TRBD1
J: TRBJ1-2
V: TRBV20-1

DNA: TGTGCCAGCTCCATGACAGGGGAATATAGAAAAGAGACCCAGTACTTC
CDR3: CASSMTGEYRKETQYF
size: -
D: TRBD1
J: TRBJ2-5
V: TRBV18

DNA: TGTGCCAGCTCACCGGCCTTAGAAGCATGGGGCACAGATACGCAGTATTTT
CDR3: CASSPALEAWGTDTQYF
size: many
D: -
J: TRBJ2-3
V: TRBV18

DNA: TGCAGTGTTAGCCGGGACTCCGGGGGAGATACGCAGTATTTT
CDR3: CSVSRDSGGDTQYF
size: few
D: -
J: TRBJ2-3
V: TRBV20-1

DNA: TGTGCCAGCAGTTTACTCCGTGCGGGAGCGGGCACCGGGGAGCTGTTTTTT
CDR3: CASSLLRAGAGTGELFF
size: few
D: TRBD2
J: TRBJ2-2
V: TRBV28

DNA: TGCGCCAGCAGCCAAGAATGGACAGCAAGCTATGGCTACACCTTC
CDR3: CASSQEWTASYGYTF
size: few
D: -
J: TRBJ1-2
V: TRBV4-3